The 21 T cell receptor beta chains below all came from one sample that was sequenced in a study of vaccination and CD4 T cells after COVID-19. No antigens are known for them. Sequencing of DNA taken from cultured CD4+ T cells relied on the Oncomine TCR Beta short-read assay. TCRdb re-analysed the PCR reads in MiXCR, keeping a single row per CDR3 protein. The profile covers around 13,000 distinct CDR3 sequences, with more than 75% appearing a single time and more than 25% taken by the ten largest. Noted treatment: approximately nine-day PBMC culture with coronavirus spike peptide pools or control peptides (ViraFEST assay). The sequenced material came from CD4+ T cells from blood, cultured in vitro. These receptor sequences come from a human donor who had recovered from COVID-19.

The gene calls are TRBV7-9 and TRBJ2-5; 7 positions match TRBD1. V shed 4 bases, J shed 4 bases, and the junction held 9 bases outside the gene matches. In germline, CDR1 is SEHNR, CDR2 FQNEAQ (reference sequence). The CDR3 is 15 residues long. In DNA form, the CDR3 reads TGTGCCAGCAGCTCCCCGACAGGGATCGTAGAGACCCAGTACTTC. Its protein product is CASSSPTGIVETQYF.

The chain employs TRBV7-6 and TRBJ2-7; 11 nucleotides align to TRBD2. CDR3 size: 14 residues. Trimming removed 5 bases from V and 7 bases from J; junction bases left unmatched: 7. Per the germline V gene, CDR1 is SGHVS and CDR2 is FNYEAQ. The CDR3 coding sequence is TGTGCCAGCAGCCTACTAGCGGGAGCCGGGGAGCAGTACTTC. It translates to CASSLLAGAGEQYF.

This chain joins TRBV10-3 and TRBJ2-1; 10 nucleotides match TRBD2. V was pared by 7 bases and J by 0 bases, with 3 bases of the junction left unmatched. The germline CDR1 and CDR2 sequences are ENHRY and SYGVKD. This CDR3 has 15 amino acids. CDR3 sequence reads: CAITEREGSYNEQFF. The CDR3 DNA reads as TGTGCCATCACCGAGCGGGAGGGCTCCTACAATGAGCAGTTCTTC.

The J gene is TRBJ1-3, the V gene TRBV18; 10 bases align to TRBD1. The CDR3 spans 15 residues. CDR1 and CDR2 (germline): KGHSH, LQKENI. The trim removed 5 bases at V and 8 bases at J, leaving 9 bases unmatched. The CDR3 reads CASSGPGTGVYTIYF. DNA of the CDR3: TGTGCCAGCTCAGGCCCCGGGACAGGGGTTTACACCATATATTTT.

The rearrangement joins TRBV24-1 to TRBJ2-7, with a possible D match to TRBD1 (6 bases). From germline, CDR1 is KGHDR and CDR2 SFDVKD. V lost 4 bases and J 5 bases, leaving 20 bases between the germline ends. This CDR3 comprises 16 residues. DNA for the CDR3: TGTGCCACCAGTGACCCCAGGGGAGACCACCCCAACGAGCAGTACTTC. It specifies CATSDPRGDHPNEQYF.

The chain is built from TRBV20-1 and TRBJ1-3; TRBD1 matches 8 bases. V dropped 3 bases and J dropped 4; count of bases not matched to a gene: 5. The CDR3 is made up of 14 amino acids. From germline, CDR1 is DFQATT and CDR2 SNEGSKA (reference sequence). The CDR3 sequence: CSASLGTGGNTIYF. The CDR3 coding sequence is TGCAGTGCTAGCCTGGGGACAGGAGGAAACACCATATATTTT.

The chain carries TRBV7-7 and TRBJ2-5, with 9 bases identical to TRBD2. The CDR3 runs to 16 residues. The germline CDR1 and CDR2 sequences are SSHAT and FNYEAQ (reference sequence). The ends lost 3 bases at V and 1 base at J; junction bases unmatched: 6. CDR3: CASSLGGRAAQETQYF. The CDR3 coding sequence is TGTGCCAGCAGCTTGGGCGGGAGGGCAGCCCAAGAGACCCAGTACTTC.

J is TRBJ2-2 and V is TRBV7-2; no firm D call. Germline CDR1 is SGHTA and CDR2 is FQGNSA. V lost 8 bases to trimming and J lost 2 bases, with 15 bases between them. There are 15 residues in the CDR3. CDR3 coding DNA: TGTGCCAGCCACCGAGAGAACTTTAACACCGGGGAGCTGTTTTTT. As protein: CASHRENFNTGELFF.

The V call is TRBV7-2, the J call TRBJ2-4; 7 positions match TRBD1. After removal of 5 bases from V and 4 bases from J, the junction contained 5 bases not matched to a gene. The CDR3 is 14 amino acids. Looked up from germline, CDR1 is SGHTA and CDR2 is FQGNSA. CDR3 loop: CASSPHRGKNIQYF. CDR3 nucleotides: TGTGCCAGCAGCCCCCACAGGGGAAAAAACATTCAGTACTTC.

In its sample, this clonotype was seen a few times. The rearrangement uses TRBV7-3 and TRBJ2-2; 14 bases map to TRBD2. CDR1 and CDR2 (germline): SGHTA, FQGTGA. V lost 5 bases, J lost 5 bases, and 4 bases stayed unmatched. The CDR3 loop spans 16 amino acids. The chain's CDR3 is CASSPRTSGRTGELFF. CDR3 sequence (DNA): TGTGCCAGCAGCCCCAGGACTAGCGGGAGGACCGGGGAGCTGTTTTTT.

This chain uses TRBV20-1 with TRBJ2-2, with TRBD2 identical over 7 bases. This CDR3 has 15 amino acids. V lost 0 bases to trimming and J lost 6 bases; unmatched junction nucleotides: 7. Germline V gene data show CDR1 as DFQATT and CDR2 as SNEGSKA (reference sequence). The CDR3 DNA follows: TGCAGTGCTAGAGATCTCGGGAGGTTCGCCGGGGAGCTGTTTTTT. This encodes CSARDLGRFAGELFF.

The J gene is TRBJ1-1, the V gene TRBV15, with D perhaps TRBD1 (5 bases). Deletions cut 0 bases from V and 1 base from J, with 18 bases between. CDR3 length equals 18 residues. CDR1 is LNHNV and CDR2 is YYDKDF in the germline V gene (reference sequence). CDR3 region: CATSRDFRGIGRNTEAFF. The CDR3 coding sequence is TGTGCCACCAGCAGAGATTTTAGGGGAATAGGGAGGAACACTGAAGCTTTCTTT.

There are a few counts of this clonotype. The chain couples TRBV20-1 to TRBJ1-3; unclear D gene. Germline CDR1 reads DFQATT; CDR2 reads SNEGSKA (reference sequence). V shed 3 bases and J shed 0 bases, with 12 bases lying between them. This CDR3 spans 15 amino acids. CDR3 nucleotides: TGCAGTGCTAGTTCACGCTCGTCCTCTGGAAACACCATATATTTT. As protein: CSASSRSSSGNTIYF.

The J gene is TRBJ1-2, the V gene TRBV20-1; tentatively, D is TRBD1 (6 bases). Trimming removed 5 bases at V and 8 bases at J, with 15 bases between. The length of the CDR3 is 12 residues. Per the germline V gene, CDR1 is DFQATT and CDR2 is SNEGSKA (reference sequence). CDR3: CSALQGGEGYTF. The CDR3 nucleotides are TGCAGTGCTTTACAGGGAGGGGAGGGCTACACCTTC.

V is TRBV7-9 and J is TRBJ1-2; TRBD1 matches at 7 bases. In germline, CDR1 is SEHNR, CDR2 FQNEAQ (reference sequence). V was pared by 3 bases and J by 4 bases, with 8 bases of the junction left unmatched. The CDR3 is 15 amino acids. The CDR3 nucleotides are TGTGCCAGCAGCTTTAAGGGACAGCTACTCTATGGCTACACCTTC. Encoded protein: CASSFKGQLLYGYTF.

The rearrangement links TRBV10-3 to TRBJ2-1; no firm D call. V lost 11 bases, J lost 2 bases, and 13 bases lay in between. From germline, CDR1 is ENHRY and CDR2 SYGVKD. The CDR3 length is 13 residues. As DNA, the CDR3 is TGTGCCCTGCGTGAGGCCCCCTACAATGAGCAGTTCTTC. Translation gives CALREAPYNEQFF.

This chain joins TRBV7-2 and TRBJ2-3; 10 bases match TRBD2. This CDR3 has 15 amino acids. V trimming: 5 bases; J trimming: 6 bases; junction bases outside the gene matches: 8. From germline, CDR1 is SGHTA and CDR2 FQGNSA. This chain's CDR3 is CASSGGLARGDTQYF. The CDR3 region has the DNA TGTGCCAGCAGCGGGGGACTAGCGAGGGGGGATACGCAGTATTTT.

This clonotype was detected a few times. The V call is TRBV7-9, the J call TRBJ1-2, with 10 nucleotides matching TRBD1. V lost 1 base to trimming and J lost 8 bases; unmatched junction nucleotides: 4. This CDR3 contains 14 residues. Per the germline V gene, CDR1 is SEHNR and CDR2 is FQNEAQ (reference sequence). CDR3 DNA sequence: TGTGCCAGCAGCTTAGGGGACAGGGGTTCCGGCTACACCTTC. It yields the protein CASSLGDRGSGYTF.

The chain links TRBV6-5 to TRBJ1-1; D perhaps matches TRBD1 (5 bases). This CDR3 comprises 20 residues. Trimming pared 2 bases from V and 4 bases from J, leaving 29 bases between. CDR1 is MNHEY, CDR2 SVGAGI, per germline. The CDR3 loop is CASSYRKVGAPEIRGTEAFF. The CDR3 bases are TGTGCCAGCAGTTACCGAAAAGTCGGGGCTCCTGAAATCCGGGGCACTGAAGCTTTCTTT.

The rearrangement joins TRBV7-2 to TRBJ1-2; 12 nucleotides match TRBD1. Germline CDR1 SGHTA, CDR2 FQGNSA. Unmatched junction bases numbered 11, after V lost 3 bases and J lost 6 bases. The CDR3 consists of 17 residues. CDR3 protein: CASSFSNPGTGGDGYTF. Written as DNA, the CDR3 is TGTGCCAGCAGCTTTTCAAACCCGGGGACAGGGGGCGATGGCTACACCTTC.

DNA of the CDR3: TGTGCCAGCAGCCGACTGAACAGGGGGCACAGTGGAAACACCATATATTTT. It translates to CASSRLNRGHSGNTIYF. The chain uses TRBV6-1 and TRBJ1-3; TRBD1 agrees at 9 bases. The CDR3 totals 17 residues. With V trimmed by 6 bases and J by 3 bases, 12 bases remained unmatched. The germline gives CDR1 MNHNS, CDR2 SASEGT.